The sample holds one count of the clone carrying this TCR beta chain. This sample is part of a study of blood T cell repertoires in COVID-19. This CDR3 has 10 residues. Looked up from germline, CDR1 is DFQATT and CDR2 is SNEGSKA (reference sequence). V shed 4 bases and J shed 3 bases, with 4 bases lying between them. Using immunoSEQ multiplex PCR, the repertoire was profiled, and TCRdb retains in-frame clones only, with some absent. In the table there are about 160,000 clones, around four fifths of which are singletons. The rearrangement uses TRBV20-1 and TRBJ2-7; D gene unclear. The sample comprised PBMCs or T cells enriched from blood (not recorded which). This receptor was obtained from a woman aged 50 to 60 who had recovered from COVID-19. For the CDR3, the DNA is TGCAGTGCTAACGGCTACGAGCAGTACGTC. Translation: CSANGYEQYV.